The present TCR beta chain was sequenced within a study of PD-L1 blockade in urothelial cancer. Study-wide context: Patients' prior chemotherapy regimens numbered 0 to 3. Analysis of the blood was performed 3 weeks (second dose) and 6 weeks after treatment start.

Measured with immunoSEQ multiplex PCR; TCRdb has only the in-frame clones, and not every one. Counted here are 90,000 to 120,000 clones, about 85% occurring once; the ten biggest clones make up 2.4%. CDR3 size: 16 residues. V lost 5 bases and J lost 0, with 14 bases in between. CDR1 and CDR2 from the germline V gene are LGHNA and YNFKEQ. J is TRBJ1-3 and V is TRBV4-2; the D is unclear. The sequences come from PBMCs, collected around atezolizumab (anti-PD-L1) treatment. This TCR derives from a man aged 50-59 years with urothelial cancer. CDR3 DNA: TGTGCCAGCAGCTCCGGTCTAACGAGCTCTGGAAACACCATATATTTT. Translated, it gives CASSSGLTSSGNTIYF.